The source of this TCR beta chain is a study of T cell repertoires in cytomegalovirus infection. Overall study: Public TCR beta signatures were indicative of both CMV infection and a matching HLA type. Study findings and constraints: Ex vivo, HLA-C-restricted CMV-specific TCR beta clonotypes prevailed over the rest of the response.

Losses at the gene ends were 4 bases for V and 5 bases for J; bases not matched to a gene: 2. The CDR3 runs to 13 residues. Germline V gene sequence: CDR1 MNHNY, CDR2 SVGAGI (reference sequence). A note on this clonotype: Its specificity is not known.

TCRdb fed the reads into MiXCR, producing one record per CDR3 protein. In the table there are over 250,000 distinct CDR3 sequences, 22% of which are singletons. The V call is TRBV6-6, the J call TRBJ1-1; the match to TRBD1 covers 9 bases. This specimen was cultured PBMCs, taken from culture after CMV antigen stimulation. This clonotype was sampled from a human donor in good health (CMV status not recorded). Some clones in this sample may be carry-over from other donors' samples. CDR3 coding DNA: TGTGCCAGCAGTTCTGGGACAGGGACTGAAGCTTTCTTT. Translating gives CASSSGTGTEAFF.